Sequencing of this T cell receptor beta chain was carried out in a study of blood T cells in healthy people across ages. The germline V gene has CDR1 SGHTA and CDR2 FQGNSA. The J segment lost 5 bases and the V segment lost 5 bases, leaving 17 bases of the junction unmatched. This CDR3 is built from 17 residues. Overall study results and limits: Across the age range, TCR beta diversity per million T cells fell in a roughly linear way. The unsorted PBMCs prevented any conclusive comparison of naive versus antigen-experienced cells. Greater diversity and more naive CD4+ cells were seen in long-lived donors than in aged donors.

Comments on this clonotype: Its specificity is unknown.

The authors ran a second PCR of about 6 to 11 cycles using a sample-barcoded 5' primer and a J-beta primer mix. In TCRdb, the 5' RACE reads were re-called with MiXCR into one record per CDR3 protein. The sample holds about 830,000 distinct CDR3 sequences; about 62% are singletons and the top ten take about 30%. The rearrangement joins TRBV7-2 to TRBJ2-5; TRBD1 agrees at 7 bases. The receptor was derived from a man between 25 and 39 years old in good health. The sequenced sample was blood. Here the CDR3 DNA reads TGTGCCAGCAGCAAAAGGGGCCAGAGACAGGGCTGGGAGACCCAGTACTTC. Translating it yields CASSKRGQRQGWETQYF.